This T cell receptor beta chain appears in the sequencing data of a study of T cells after yellow fever vaccination. TCRdb re-derived calls from the 5' RACE reads in MiXCR, one entry per CDR3 protein. The repertoire holds about 340,000 distinct CDR3 sequences, with around 13% as singletons. This TCR was sampled from a man between 18 and 29 years old who received the YFV17D yellow fever vaccine. The sample was CD4+ T cells sorted from PBMCs, taken 15 days after the yellow fever booster vaccination.

Here the CDR3 reads CASSKWAETGVTGELFF. CDR3 coding DNA: TGCGCCAGCAGCAAATGGGCGGAGACAGGGGTGACCGGGGAGCTGTTTTTT. The chain recombines TRBV4-3 with TRBJ2-2, with 8 bases aligning to TRBD1. Germline CDR1 reads LGHNA; CDR2 reads YSLEER. The CDR3 covers 17 residues. J was trimmed by 5 bases and V by 5 bases; bases with no gene match: 13.